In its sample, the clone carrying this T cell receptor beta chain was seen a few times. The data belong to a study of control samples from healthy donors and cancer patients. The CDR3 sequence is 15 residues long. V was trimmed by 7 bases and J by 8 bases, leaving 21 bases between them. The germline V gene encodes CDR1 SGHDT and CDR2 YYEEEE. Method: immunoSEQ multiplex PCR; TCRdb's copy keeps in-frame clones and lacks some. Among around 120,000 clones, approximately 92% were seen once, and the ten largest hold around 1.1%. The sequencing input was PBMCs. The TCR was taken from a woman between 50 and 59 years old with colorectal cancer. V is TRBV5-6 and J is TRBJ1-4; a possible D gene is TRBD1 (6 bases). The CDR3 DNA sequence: TGTGCCAGCGCGACTCGGAGGTCAGGGGTAGAAAAACTGTTTTTT. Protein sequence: CASATRRSGVEKLFF.